This entry lists 8 T cell receptor beta chains sequenced from one sample in a study of blood T cell repertoires in COVID-19. Clones were sequenced by immunoSEQ multiplex PCR, and TCRdb holds only the in-frame ones, with some missing. The table lists around 83,000 clones, about 87% of them singletons. Sequenced: peripheral blood. The receptors shown here come from a man aged 80 or over with active or convalescent COVID-19.

This clone was seen a single time. V gene TRBV30 combines with J gene TRBJ2-1; 16 positions agree with TRBD2. V gave up 0 bases and J gave up 9 bases; unmatched junction bases: 17. The germline CDR1 and CDR2 sequences are GTSNPN and SVGIG (reference sequence). This CDR3 is 20 amino acids long. In DNA form, the CDR3 reads TGTGCCTGGAGTGTATTGGGTGTTAGGGGACTAGCGGGAGGGCCGGGTGAGCAGTTCTTC. Its protein product is CAWSVLGVRGLAGGPGEQFF.

CDR3 nucleotide sequence: TGCAGTGCTAGTCTAGGATTAGAGACCCAGTACTTC. Protein product: CSASLGLETQYF. This chain links TRBV20-1 with TRBJ2-5; D is unresolved. This CDR3 region has 12 residues. Germline CDR1 is DFQATT and CDR2 is SNEGSKA (reference sequence). V was clipped by 3 bases and J by 4 bases, with 9 bases between them.

V usage is TRBV6-5 and J usage is TRBJ1-1; 8 positions match TRBD1. Unmatched junction bases numbered 5, after V lost 6 bases and J lost 5 bases. The CDR3 runs 13 residues. Germline V gene sequence: CDR1 MNHEY, CDR2 SVGAGI. The CDR3 DNA reads TGTGCCAGCAGATCAGGGGGCCGGACTGAAGCTTTCTTT. Protein product: CASRSGGRTEAFF.

This chain joins TRBV18 and TRBJ1-1, with 7 bases matching TRBD1. The germline V gene encodes CDR1 KGHSH and CDR2 LQKENI. V trimming: 3 bases; J trimming: 4 bases; junction bases outside the gene matches: 5. The CDR3 covers 14 residues. The CDR3 DNA reads TGTGCCAGCTCACCGGACAGGTTAGCCACTGAAGCTTTCTTT. It codes for CASSPDRLATEAFF.

J is TRBJ2-1 and V is TRBV6-2 or TRBV6-3; 10 bases fit TRBD2. The ends lost 0 bases at V and 4 bases at J; junction bases unmatched: 6. The germline V gene encodes CDR1 MNHEY and CDR2 SVGEGT. The CDR3 sequence is 17 residues long. CDR3 loop: CASSYSPTSGVYNEQFF. The CDR3 DNA is TGTGCCAGCAGTTACTCCCCAACTAGCGGGGTATACAATGAGCAGTTCTTC.

The rearrangement uses TRBV12-3 or TRBV12-4 and TRBJ1-2; tentatively, D is TRBD1 (5 bases). V lost 7 bases to trimming and J lost 6 bases, with 15 bases between them. This CDR3 spans 13 amino acids. The CDR3 DNA follows: TGTGCCAGCAACGCAGGGTCTATTAATGGCTACACCTTC. This encodes CASNAGSINGYTF.

This chain joins TRBV3-1 (or the pseudogene TRBV3-2) and TRBJ2-2; 7 bases match TRBD2. With 6 bases clipped from V and 1 base from J, the junction kept 8 bases outside the gene matches. Germline assignment: CDR1 LGHDT and CDR2 YNNKEL (reference sequence). This CDR3 has 16 residues. The CDR3 DNA is TGTGCCAGCAGGAGTCTAGCGGACCTGAACACCGGGGAGCTGTTTTTT. Translated, it gives CASRSLADLNTGELFF.

The gene calls are TRBV18 and TRBJ2-3; the match to TRBD1 covers 12 bases. The V gene end was trimmed by 1 base and the J gene end by 4 bases; junction bases not matched to a gene: 6. The CDR3 extends over 17 amino acids. The germline V gene encodes CDR1 KGHSH and CDR2 LQKENI. The CDR3 reads CASSPRDRGRLADTQYF. CDR3 nucleotides: TGTGCCAGCTCACCACGGGACAGGGGGCGCCTGGCAGATACGCAGTATTTT.